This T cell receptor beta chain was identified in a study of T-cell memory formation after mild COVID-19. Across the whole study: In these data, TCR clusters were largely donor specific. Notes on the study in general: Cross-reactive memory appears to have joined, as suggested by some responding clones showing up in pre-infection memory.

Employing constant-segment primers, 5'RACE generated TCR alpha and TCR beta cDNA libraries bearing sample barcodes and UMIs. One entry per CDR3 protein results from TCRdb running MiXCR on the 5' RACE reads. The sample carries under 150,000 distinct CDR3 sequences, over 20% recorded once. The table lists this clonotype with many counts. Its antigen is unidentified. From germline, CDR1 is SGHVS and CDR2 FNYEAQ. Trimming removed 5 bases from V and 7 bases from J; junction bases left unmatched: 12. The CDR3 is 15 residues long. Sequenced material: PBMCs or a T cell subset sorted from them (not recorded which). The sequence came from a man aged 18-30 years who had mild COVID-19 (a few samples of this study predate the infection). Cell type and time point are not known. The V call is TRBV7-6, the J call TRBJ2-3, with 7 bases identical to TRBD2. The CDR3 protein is CASSRAGPGRNTQYF. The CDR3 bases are TGTGCCAGCAGCCGAGCGGGACCAGGGAGAAATACGCAGTATTTT. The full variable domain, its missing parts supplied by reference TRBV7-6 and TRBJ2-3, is GAGVSQSPRYKVTKRGQDVALRCDPISGHVSLYWYRQALGQGPEFLTYFNYEAQQDKSGLPNDRFSAERPEGSISTLTIQRTEQRDSAMYRCASSRAGPGRNTQYFGPGTRLTVL.